This entry lists 24 T cell receptor beta chains sequenced from one sample in a study of human T cells and chemical hapten exposure. One entry per CDR3 protein, called by TCRdb with MiXCR from the RACE reads. The table records about 380,000 distinct CDR3 sequences, about 6% of them present only once. Described time point: patch test 2, 6 weeks after DPC sensitization. Treatment denoted: therapeutic diphenylcyclopropenone sensitization with weekly scalp DPC. Sequencing used whole blood, obtained in connection with sensitization to the hapten diphenylcyclopropenone (DPC). Every receptor here comes from a woman younger than 35 with alopecia areata. Some clones in this sample may be carry-over from other donors' samples.

The V call is TRBV12-5, the J call TRBJ2-2; possibly TRBD1 or TRBD2 for D (6 bases each). V was cut by 3 bases and J by 1 base, with 12 bases left in between. Germline V gene sequence: CDR1 LGHNT, CDR2 FRNRAP. This CDR3 is built from 16 residues. CDR3 protein: CASGFAGGQNTGELFF. The CDR3 bases are TGTGCTAGTGGTTTCGCCGGGGGCCAGAACACCGGGGAGCTGTTTTTT. Filled out from reference TRBV12-5 and TRBJ2-2, the complete variable domain reads DARVTQTPRHKVTEMGQEVTMRCQPILGHNTVFWYRQTMMQGLELLAYFRNRAPLDDSGMPKDRFSAEMPDATLATLKIQPSEPRDSAVYFCASGFAGGQNTGELFFGEGSRLTVL.

This clonotype has a handful of counts. The CDR3 sequence: CSASQGARETQYF. The CDR3 region has the DNA TGCAGTGCCTCACAGGGGGCTAGGGAGACCCAGTACTTC. The chain recombines TRBV20-1 with TRBJ2-5; 9 bases are shared with TRBD1. Germline CDR1 reads DFQATT; CDR2 reads SNEGSKA (reference sequence). The CDR3 length is 13 residues. V trimming: 6 bases; J trimming: 5 bases; junction bases outside the gene matches: 7.

There are a few counts of this clonotype. CDR3 amino acids: CASRRRGYNSPLHF. In DNA form, the CDR3 reads TGTGCCAGCAGGCGACGGGGGTACAATTCACCCCTCCACTTT. The gene calls are TRBV6-5 and TRBJ1-6, with D possibly matching TRBD1 (5 bases). Looked up from germline, CDR1 is MNHEY and CDR2 is SVGAGI. CDR3 length: 14 residues. V was shortened by 6 bases and J by 7 bases, with 13 bases between the two germline ends.

This clonotype appeared many times. In DNA, the CDR3 is TGTGCCAGCAGTTCAAGTGGGGGGAGTCGTGGAAACACTGAAGCTTTCTTT. The encoded protein is CASSSSGGSRGNTEAFF. The rearrangement uses TRBV12-3 or TRBV12-4 and TRBJ1-1, with a possible D match to TRBD1 (5 bases). The V and J ends lost 4 bases and 2 bases respectively, with 20 bases between them. The CDR3 contains 17 residues.

This clonotype was picked up a small number of times. The gene calls are TRBV6-1 and TRBJ1-5; tentatively, D is TRBD1 (5 bases). This CDR3 contains 15 residues. Germline values: CDR1 MNHNS, CDR2 SASEGT. With 3 bases removed from V and 9 bases from J, the gap between germline ends came to 18 bases. The CDR3 nucleotides read TGTGCCAGCAGTGAGGGGGGGACCCCGCAATGGCCCCAGCATTTT. Its translation: CASSEGGTPQWPQHF.

Many counts were recorded for this clonotype. The chain employs TRBV6-1 and TRBJ1-5; maybe TRBD1 (6 bases). The CDR3 is 16 amino acids. Looked up from germline, CDR1 is MNHNS and CDR2 is SASEGT. The germline V and J ends were trimmed by 4 bases and 0 bases, with 13 bases remaining between them. The CDR3 bases are TGTGCCAGCAGTGGGGATACAGGGTATAGCAATCAGCCCCAGCATTTT. This gives the protein CASSGDTGYSNQPQHF.

The V call is TRBV20-1, the J call TRBJ1-2; no clear D gene. The length of the CDR3 is 13 residues. V was trimmed by 6 bases and J by 4 bases, leaving 15 bases between them. Germline V gene data show CDR1 as DFQATT and CDR2 as SNEGSKA (reference sequence). The CDR3 region is CSAVVRVGYGYTF. Written as DNA, the CDR3 is TGCAGTGCAGTGGTGAGGGTTGGCTATGGCTACACCTTC.

The table lists this clonotype with many counts. The rearrangement links TRBV20-1 to TRBJ1-5; tentative D call: TRBD1 (6 bases). Trimming cost V 5 bases and J 1 base, with 12 bases left between them. CDR1 DFQATT and CDR2 SNEGSKA come from the germline V gene (reference sequence). The CDR3 runs to 14 residues. CDR3 in DNA: TGCAGTGCTCTCCCTGGACAGAGCAATCAGCCCCAGCATTTT. This encodes CSALPGQSNQPQHF.

V is TRBV6-7 and J is TRBJ2-2; D is perhaps TRBD2 (6 bases). TRBV6-7 is assigned to the ORF class and has an uncertain function. Trimming took 6 bases from V and 5 from J, leaving 31 bases between them. The CDR3 contains 20 residues. The CDR3 DNA reads as TGTGCCAGCAGCAACCTGGGAACCGGGACTCACGCCAGAAGGACCGGGGAGCTGTTTTTT. Its translation is CASSNLGTGTHARRTGELFF.

This clonotype occurred many times. The V call is TRBV29-1, the J call TRBJ1-1; D might be TRBD1 (5 bases). The V gene's germline CDR1 is SQVTM and CDR2 ANQGSEA. The CDR3 is 12 amino acids. Trimming removed 6 bases at V and 7 bases at J, with 15 bases between. The CDR3 sequence: CSVNRPGLEAFF. Here the CDR3 DNA reads TGCAGCGTCAACCGACCGGGACTTGAAGCTTTCTTT.

This clonotype was counted ten times or more. The CDR3 is CASSRYNEQFF. In DNA, the CDR3 is TGTGCCAGCAGCCGGTACAATGAGCAGTTCTTC. This chain links TRBV6-2 or TRBV6-3 with TRBJ2-1; the D is unclear. Deletions cut 6 bases from V and 4 bases from J, with 4 bases between. This CDR3 spans 11 amino acids. CDR1 is MNHEY and CDR2 is SVGEGT in the germline V gene.

This clonotype has a count of ten or more. V gene TRBV12-5 combines with J gene TRBJ1-6, with 8 nucleotides matching TRBD1. The trim removed 1 base at V and 7 bases at J, leaving 3 bases unmatched. The CDR3 spans 15 residues. The germline V gene encodes CDR1 LGHNT and CDR2 FRNRAP. DNA for the CDR3: TGTGCTAGTGGTTTGGCCAGACAGGGGAATTCACCCCTCCACTTT. Protein product: CASGLARQGNSPLHF.

This clonotype has a count of ten or more. J is TRBJ1-2 and V is TRBV5-4; a weak D match, TRBD1 (6 bases). The CDR3 is 12 residues long. V was trimmed by 5 bases and J by 5 bases, leaving 10 bases between them. The germline CDR1 and CDR2 sequences are SGHNT and YYREEE (reference sequence). The CDR3 loop is CASSSDSYGYTF. CDR3 coding DNA: TGTGCCAGCAGTTCGGACAGTTATGGCTACACCTTC. The complete variable domain, with remaining parts taken from reference TRBV5-4 and TRBJ1-2, reads ETGVTQSPTHLIKTRGQQVTLRCSSQSGHNTVSWYQQALGQGPQFIFQYYREEENGRGNFPPRFSGLQFPNYSSELNVNALELDDSALYLCASSSDSYGYTFGSGTRLTVV.

This clonotype was picked up many times. V is TRBV6-2 or TRBV6-3 and J is TRBJ1-5; D perhaps matches TRBD1 (6 bases). The ends were cut back, 7 bases at V and 1 base at J, with 17 bases in the middle. The CDR3 contains 16 residues. In germline, CDR1 is MNHEY, CDR2 SVGEGT. CDR3 protein: CASTITGMGSNQPQHF. CDR3 coding DNA: TGTGCCAGCACCATTACAGGGATGGGAAGCAATCAGCCCCAGCATTTT.

This clonotype came up many times. The V call is TRBV12-3 or TRBV12-4, the J call TRBJ1-5; D uncertain. This CDR3 comprises 14 residues. Trimming left V 1 base short and J 3 bases short, with 7 bases between. DNA for the CDR3: TGTGCCAGCAGTTTAGGGGGAGTCAATCAGCCCCAGCATTTT. It encodes CASSLGGVNQPQHF.

The table lists this clonotype with a few counts. The chain joins TRBV4-3 to TRBJ2-3, with D tentatively TRBD1 or TRBD2 (5 bases each). V gave up 4 bases and J gave up 6 bases, with 14 bases separating them. Germline assignment: CDR1 LGHNA and CDR2 YSLEER. This CDR3 comprises 14 residues. The CDR3, as DNA: TGCGCCAGCAGCCCAAAAACCTGGGGGGATACGCAGTATTTT. This sequence encodes CASSPKTWGDTQYF.

This clonotype was observed at least ten times. The chain recombines TRBV6-2 or TRBV6-3 with TRBJ1-5; 7 nucleotides agree with TRBD1. V shed 2 bases, J shed 6 bases, and the junction held 7 bases outside the gene matches. There are 15 residues in the CDR3. Germline-derived CDR1 and CDR2 are MNHEY and SVGEGT. The CDR3 sequence: CASSYRGGTGQPQHF. The CDR3 DNA is TGTGCCAGCAGTTACAGAGGGGGCACCGGTCAGCCCCAGCATTTT.

This clonotype was picked up many times. The chain employs TRBV6-1 and TRBJ2-1; D is undetermined. The CDR3 has 13 residues. Germline CDR1 is MNHNS and CDR2 is SASEGT. Between the trimmed V and J ends, which lost 8 bases and 15 bases, there was a span of 23 bases. The CDR3 DNA is TGTGCCAGCCTCGCCCCGCGCGCGCCTACGGGGTTCTTC. Translated, it gives CASLAPRAPTGFF.

The chain carries TRBV14 and TRBJ2-5; TRBD2 aligns across 12 bases. This CDR3 has 19 residues. V lost 1 base and J lost 0; bases outside the gene matches: 9. CDR1 and CDR2 from the germline V gene are SGHDN and FVKESK. In nucleotides, the CDR3 is TGTGCCAGCAGCCAAGGACTAGCGGGGGCGTCTTCTTACCAAGAGACCCAGTACTTC. Residues: CASSQGLAGASSYQETQYF.

This chain joins TRBV12-3 or TRBV12-4 and TRBJ2-4; perhaps D is TRBD1 or TRBD2 (5 bases each). V gave up 5 bases and J gave up 13 bases, with 18 bases separating them. This CDR3 spans 13 amino acids. The CDR3 loop reads CASSPPGLGVQYF. Written as DNA, the CDR3 is TGTGCCAGCAGTCCTCCAGGGCTCGGGGTGCAGTACTTC.

This clonotype was detected a few times. The V and J genes are TRBV20-1 and TRBJ1-6, with 7 positions matching TRBD1. Germline V gives CDR1 DFQATT, CDR2 SNEGSKA (reference sequence). J gave up 7 bases and V 2 bases, and 8 bases lay outside the gene matches. The CDR3 consists of 15 residues. The CDR3 is CSARNTGTANSPLHF. CDR3 in DNA: TGCAGTGCTAGAAATACCGGGACAGCCAATTCACCCCTCCACTTT.

This clonotype was seen repeatedly, ten times or more. The genes are TRBV12-3 or TRBV12-4 and TRBJ1-2; TRBD1 is a possible D gene (5 bases). This CDR3 has 15 amino acids. Trimming took 2 bases from V and 8 from J, leaving 18 bases between them. The CDR3 region is CASSLRGVVTGGYTF. Here the CDR3 DNA reads TGTGCCAGCAGTTTAAGGGGAGTAGTCACGGGCGGCTACACCTTC.

The gene calls are TRBV4-2 and TRBJ2-3; D is unresolved. The CDR3 spans 14 residues. V was clipped by 3 bases and J by 3 bases, with 10 bases between them. Germline-derived CDR1 and CDR2 are LGHNA and YNFKEQ. The DNA for the CDR3 is TGTGCCAGCAGCCAGGGGTATACTACAGATACGCAGTATTTT. Its protein product is CASSQGYTTDTQYF.

On this clonotype: A read error is possible here, since a much larger clone lies one base away. J is TRBJ2-5 and V is TRBV7-2; possibly TRBD2 for D (5 bases). This CDR3 has 17 amino acids. The germline CDR1 and CDR2 sequences are SGHTA and FQGNSA. Trimming pared 4 bases from V and 5 bases from J, leaving 23 bases between. The chain's CDR3 is CASSSLPGSPVRETQYF. In DNA form, the CDR3 reads TGTGCCAGCAGCTCCCTCCCGGGGTCTCCGGTGAGGGAGACCCAGTACTTC.